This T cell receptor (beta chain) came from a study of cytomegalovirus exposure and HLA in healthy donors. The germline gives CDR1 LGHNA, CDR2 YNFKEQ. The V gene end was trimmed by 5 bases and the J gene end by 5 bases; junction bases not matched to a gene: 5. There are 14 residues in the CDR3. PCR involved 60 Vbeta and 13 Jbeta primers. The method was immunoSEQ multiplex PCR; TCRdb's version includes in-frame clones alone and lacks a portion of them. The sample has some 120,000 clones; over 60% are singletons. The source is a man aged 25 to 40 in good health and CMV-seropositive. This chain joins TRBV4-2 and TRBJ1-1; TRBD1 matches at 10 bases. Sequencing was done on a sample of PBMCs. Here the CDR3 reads CASSRDRGGTEAFF. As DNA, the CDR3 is TGTGCCAGCAGCAGGGACAGGGGAGGGACTGAAGCTTTCTTT.